This TCR beta chain came from a study of CD8 T cells in Susac syndrome. The CDR3 consists of 16 residues. In germline, CDR1 is SGDLS, CDR2 YYNGEE. Trimming took off 3 bases at V and 1 base at J, with 17 bases between the two ends. Remarks on this clonotype: The antigen is undetermined.

Study observations and caveats: Acknowledgment was made by the study that its TCR sequencing and HLA analysis involved a relatively small number of individuals. The Susac syndrome CD4+ T cell repertoires displayed no clonal expansion.

TEMRA cells were FACS-enriched, unlike CD8+ and CD4+ T cells, which were negatively isolated. Reverse transcription of roughly 0.45 to 1 ug RNA was performed with random hexamers. Each CDR3 protein gets one entry after TCRdb re-called the immunoSEQ multiplex PCR reads with MiXCR. The sample lists about 120,000 distinct CDR3 sequences, just over 95% occurring once. The rearrangement uses TRBV9 and TRBJ2-7; a possible D gene is TRBD2 (5 bases). Material for sequencing was CD4+ T cells from PBMCs. The sequence derives from a human donor with Susac syndrome. Written as DNA, the CDR3 is TGTGCCAGCAGCGCTGGAGGCTCCTCAGGTTCCTACGAGCAGTACTTC. Amino acids: CASSAGGSSGSYEQYF.